The subject of this entry is one TCR beta chain. The antigen is undetermined. Both 60 Vbeta primers and 13 Jbeta primers went into the PCR. The table came from immunoSEQ multiplex PCR; TCRdb's copy has only in-frame clones and leaves some out. This sample contains about 150,000 clones. The sample is drawn from a study of cytomegalovirus exposure and HLA in healthy donors. Findings and caveats of the study: Highly shared sequence variants in one cluster were likely a sequencing artifact. Most CMV-associated TCR beta chains were later found to appear HLA-restricted.

This CDR3 has 14 residues. Trimming cost V 6 bases and J 1 base; bases outside gene matches: 3. Per germline, CDR1 MNHNS and CDR2 SASEGT. The source material was PBMCs. The chain has TRBV6-1 and TRBJ1-3; 7 bases align to TRBD1. The source of this sequence is a woman aged 45-65 years in good health and CMV-seronegative. The CDR3 region has the DNA TGTGCCAGCAGGTCGGGACAGTCTGGAAACACCATATATTTT. It is translated as CASRSGQSGNTIYF.